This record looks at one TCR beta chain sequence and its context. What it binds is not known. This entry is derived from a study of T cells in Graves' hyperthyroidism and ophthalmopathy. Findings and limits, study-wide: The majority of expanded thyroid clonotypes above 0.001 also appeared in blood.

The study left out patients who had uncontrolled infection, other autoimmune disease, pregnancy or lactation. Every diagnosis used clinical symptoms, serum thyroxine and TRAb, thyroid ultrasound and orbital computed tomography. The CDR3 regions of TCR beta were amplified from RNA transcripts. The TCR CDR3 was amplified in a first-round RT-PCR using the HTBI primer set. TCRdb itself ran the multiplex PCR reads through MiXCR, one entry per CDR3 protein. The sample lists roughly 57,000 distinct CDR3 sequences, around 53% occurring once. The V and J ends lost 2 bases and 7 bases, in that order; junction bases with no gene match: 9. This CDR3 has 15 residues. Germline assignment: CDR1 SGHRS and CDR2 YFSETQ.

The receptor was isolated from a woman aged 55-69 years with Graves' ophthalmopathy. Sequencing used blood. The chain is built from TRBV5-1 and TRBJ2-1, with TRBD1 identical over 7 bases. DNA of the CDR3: TGCGCCAGCAGCTTAGGGACAGCTTCCACTAATGAGCAGTTCTTC. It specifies CASSLGTASTNEQFF.